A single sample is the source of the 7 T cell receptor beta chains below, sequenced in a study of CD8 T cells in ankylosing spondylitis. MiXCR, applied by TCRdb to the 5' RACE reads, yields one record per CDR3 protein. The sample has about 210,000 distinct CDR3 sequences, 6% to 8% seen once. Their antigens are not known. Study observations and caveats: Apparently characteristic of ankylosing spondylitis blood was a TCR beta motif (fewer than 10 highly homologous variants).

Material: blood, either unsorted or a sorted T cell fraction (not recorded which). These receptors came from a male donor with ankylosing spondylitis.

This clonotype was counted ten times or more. The CDR3 nucleotides read TGTGCCAGCAGTTATAAGGGGGCTATAAACGAGCAGTACTTC. It codes for CASSYKGAINEQYF. V is TRBV6-2 or TRBV6-3 and J is TRBJ2-7; the match to TRBD1 covers 7 bases. The germline V gene has CDR1 MNHEY and CDR2 SVGEGT. V shed 3 bases, J shed 5 bases, and the junction held 7 bases outside the gene matches. The CDR3 totals 14 residues.

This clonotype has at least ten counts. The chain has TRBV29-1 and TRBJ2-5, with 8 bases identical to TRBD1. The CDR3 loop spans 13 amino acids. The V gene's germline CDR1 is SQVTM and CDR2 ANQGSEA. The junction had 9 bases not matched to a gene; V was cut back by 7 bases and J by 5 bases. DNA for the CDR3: TGCAGCGCCCCGGGACAGGCATGGGAGACCCAGTACTTC. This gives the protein CSAPGQAWETQYF.

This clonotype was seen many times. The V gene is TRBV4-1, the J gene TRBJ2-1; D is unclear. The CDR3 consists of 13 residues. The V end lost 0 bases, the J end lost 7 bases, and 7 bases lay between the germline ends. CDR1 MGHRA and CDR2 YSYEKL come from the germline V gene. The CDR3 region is CASSQDRLNEQFF. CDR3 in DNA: TGCGCCAGCAGCCAAGATCGGTTAAATGAGCAGTTCTTC.

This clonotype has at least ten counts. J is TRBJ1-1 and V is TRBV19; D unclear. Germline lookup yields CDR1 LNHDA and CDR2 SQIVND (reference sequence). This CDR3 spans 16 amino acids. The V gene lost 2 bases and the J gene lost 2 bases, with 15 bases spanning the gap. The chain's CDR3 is CASSITYGNTNTEAFF. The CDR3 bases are TGTGCCAGTAGTATAACGTACGGGAACACCAACACTGAAGCTTTCTTT.

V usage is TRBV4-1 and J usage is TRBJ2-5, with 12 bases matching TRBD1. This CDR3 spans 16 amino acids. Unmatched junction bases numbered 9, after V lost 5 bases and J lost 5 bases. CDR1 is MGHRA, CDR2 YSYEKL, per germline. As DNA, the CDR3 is TGCGCCAGCAGCAGATGGGGGGACAGGGGGCTTGAGACCCAGTACTTC. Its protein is CASSRWGDRGLETQYF.

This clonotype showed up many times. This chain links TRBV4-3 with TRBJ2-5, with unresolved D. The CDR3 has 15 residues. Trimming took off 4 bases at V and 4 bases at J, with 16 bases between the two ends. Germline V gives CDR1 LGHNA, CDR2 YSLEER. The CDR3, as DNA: TGCGCCAGCAGCCCCGGGTCGGGTACGGGAGAGACCCAGTACTTC. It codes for CASSPGSGTGETQYF.

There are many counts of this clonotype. The CDR3 is CASSEGDRLFGSNQPQHF. Written as DNA, the CDR3 is TGTGCCAGCAGTGAGGGAGACCGTCTCTTCGGTAGCAATCAGCCCCAGCATTTT. This rearrangement joins TRBV2 to TRBJ1-5; D is ambiguous. The V end was cut by 3 bases, the J end by 0 bases, with 18 bases between. The CDR3 is 18 amino acids. The germline V gene has CDR1 SNHLY and CDR2 FYNNEI. Complete variable domain (other parts from reference TRBV2 and TRBJ1-5): EPEVTQTPSHQVTQMGQEVILRCVPISNHLYFYWYRQILGQKVEFLVSFYNNEISEKSEIFDDQFSVERPDGSNFTLKIRSTKLEDSAMYFCASSEGDRLFGSNQPQHFGDGTRLSIL.